This is a list of T cell receptor beta chains from one sample in a study of Ad26.COV2.S vaccination and SARS-CoV-2 variants. The assay was immunoSEQ multiplex PCR, and TCRdb's table has in-frame clones only and misses some. The repertoire holds 300,000 to 400,000 clones, with 86% as singletons. This sample comprised peripheral blood, obtained in a trial of Ad26.COV2.S vaccine versus placebo. The origin of the receptors is a person aged 18-65 years who received the Ad26.COV2.S COVID-19 vaccine or a placebo. The CDR3 runs from the conserved cysteine through the conserved F or W. The order of the fields is J gene, V gene, D gene, CDR3 protein. D genes are given only for firm matches.

>TRBJ1-1|TRBV5-1|TRBD1
CASSLGDRNTEAFF
>TRBJ2-3|TRBV6-5|TRBD2
CASSPERGRTDTQYF
>TRBJ2-5|TRBV5-6|NA
CASSLPFGIQETQYF
>TRBJ1-2|TRBV27|NA
CASSLSGFNYGYTF
>TRBJ1-4|TRBV6-5|TRBD1
CASSPPGQREKLFF
>TRBJ2-5|TRBV29-1|NA
CSVGQSGTLRGETQYF
>TRBJ1-3|TRBV4-3|NA
CASSQGSGVGHTIYF
>TRBJ2-7|TRBV7-9|NA
CASSLGSVSYEQYF
>TRBJ2-1|TRBV19|TRBD2
CASSKGTSGNYNEQFF
>TRBJ2-4|TRBV2|TRBD1
CASSVRDRGHIQYF
>TRBJ2-3|TRBV6-2/TRBV6-3|TRBD2
CASSFLAGRVPSTDTQYF
>TRBJ2-1|TRBV7-3|NA
CASSPGVYNEQFF
>TRBJ2-1|TRBV7-8|NA
CASSLDGGSYNEQFF
>TRBJ2-3|TRBV19|TRBD2
CASSRLAGTDTQYF
>TRBJ1-2|TRBV28|NA
CASSSDPRLYGYTF
>TRBJ2-3|TRBV10-3|TRBD2
CAISPPAGGTDTQYF
>TRBJ2-5|TRBV7-9|NA
CASSLVGEATQYF
>TRBJ2-7|TRBV28|NA
CASSLIQGYYEQYF
>TRBJ1-2|TRBV10-3|NA
CAIKARPDYGYTF